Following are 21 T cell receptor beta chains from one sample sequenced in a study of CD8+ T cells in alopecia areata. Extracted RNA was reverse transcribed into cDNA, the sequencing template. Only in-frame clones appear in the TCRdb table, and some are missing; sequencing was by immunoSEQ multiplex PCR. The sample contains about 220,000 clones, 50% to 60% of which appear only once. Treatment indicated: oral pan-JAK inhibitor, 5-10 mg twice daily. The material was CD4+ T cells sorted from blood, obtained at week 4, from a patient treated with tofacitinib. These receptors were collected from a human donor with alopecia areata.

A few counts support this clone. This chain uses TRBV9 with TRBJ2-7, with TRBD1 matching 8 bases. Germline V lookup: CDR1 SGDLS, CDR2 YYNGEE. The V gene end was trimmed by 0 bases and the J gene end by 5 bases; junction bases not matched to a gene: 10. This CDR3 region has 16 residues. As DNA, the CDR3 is TGTGCCAGCAGCGTAGCCCCTACCGACAGGGGCCACGAGCAGTACTTC. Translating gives CASSVAPTDRGHEQYF.

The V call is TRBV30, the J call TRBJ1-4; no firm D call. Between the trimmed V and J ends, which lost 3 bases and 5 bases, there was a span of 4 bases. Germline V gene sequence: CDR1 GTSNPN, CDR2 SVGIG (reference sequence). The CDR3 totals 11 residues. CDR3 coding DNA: TGTGCCTGGAGCACAAATGAAAAACTGTTTTTT. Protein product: CAWSTNEKLFF.

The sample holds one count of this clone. The CDR3 loop reads CASSLWDRGQPQHF. In DNA, the CDR3 is TGTGCCAGCAGCCTCTGGGACCGAGGTCAGCCCCAGCATTTT. The J gene is TRBJ1-5, the V gene TRBV5-6, with D possibly matching TRBD1 (5 bases). V was trimmed by 4 bases and J by 6 bases, leaving 14 bases between them. Germline V lookup: CDR1 SGHDT, CDR2 YYEEEE. The CDR3 consists of 14 residues.

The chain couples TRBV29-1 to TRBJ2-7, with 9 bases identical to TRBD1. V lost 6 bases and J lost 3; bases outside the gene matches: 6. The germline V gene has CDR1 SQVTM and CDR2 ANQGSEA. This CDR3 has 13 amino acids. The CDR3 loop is CSVVPGQGYEQYF. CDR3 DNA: TGCAGCGTCGTCCCGGGACAGGGCTACGAGCAGTACTTC.

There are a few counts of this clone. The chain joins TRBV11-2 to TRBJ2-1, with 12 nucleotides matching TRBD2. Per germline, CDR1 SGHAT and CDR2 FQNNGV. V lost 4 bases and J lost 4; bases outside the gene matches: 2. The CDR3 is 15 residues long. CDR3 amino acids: CASSSGLAGYNEQFF. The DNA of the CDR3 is TGTGCCAGCAGCTCCGGACTAGCGGGATACAATGAGCAGTTCTTC.

CDR3 residues: CAWSGLETQYF. The CDR3 nucleotides are TGTGCCTGGAGTGGCTTGGAGACCCAGTACTTC. This chain links TRBV30 with TRBJ2-5; D is unclear. Trimming shortened V by 1 base and J by 5 bases, and 5 bases separated the two germline ends. Germline assignment: CDR1 GTSNPN and CDR2 SVGIG (reference sequence). The CDR3 runs 11 residues.

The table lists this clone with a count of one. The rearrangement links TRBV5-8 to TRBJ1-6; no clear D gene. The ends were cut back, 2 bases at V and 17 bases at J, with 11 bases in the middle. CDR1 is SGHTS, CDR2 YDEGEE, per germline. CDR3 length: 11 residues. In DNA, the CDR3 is TGTGCCAGCAGCTTATTGGCCCAGGTCCACTTT. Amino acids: CASSLLAQVHF. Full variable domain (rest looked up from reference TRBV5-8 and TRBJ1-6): EAGVTQSPTHLIKTRGQQATLRCSPISGHTSVYWYQQALGLGLQFLLWYDEGEERNRGNFPPRFSGRQFPNYSSELNVNALELEDSALYLCASSLLAQVHFGNGTRLTVT.

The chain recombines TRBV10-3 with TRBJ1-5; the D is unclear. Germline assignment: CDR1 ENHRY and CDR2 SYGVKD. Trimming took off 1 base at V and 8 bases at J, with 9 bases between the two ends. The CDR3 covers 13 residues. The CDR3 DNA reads TGTGCCATCAGTGAGTTCCCCATTGAGCCCCAGCATTTT. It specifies CAISEFPIEPQHF.

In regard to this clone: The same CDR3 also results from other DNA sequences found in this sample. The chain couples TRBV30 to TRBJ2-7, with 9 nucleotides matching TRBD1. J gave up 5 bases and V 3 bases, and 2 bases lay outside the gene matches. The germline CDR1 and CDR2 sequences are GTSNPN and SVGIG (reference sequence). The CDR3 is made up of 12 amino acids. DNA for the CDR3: TGTGCCTGGAGCCGGGACAGGGACGAGCAGTACTTC. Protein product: CAWSRDRDEQYF.

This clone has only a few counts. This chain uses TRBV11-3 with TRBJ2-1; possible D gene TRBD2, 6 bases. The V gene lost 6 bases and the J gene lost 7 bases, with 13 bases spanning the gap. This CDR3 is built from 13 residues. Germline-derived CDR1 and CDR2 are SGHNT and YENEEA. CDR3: CASSSGTPNEQFF. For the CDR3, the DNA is TGTGCCAGCAGTTCCGGGACTCCAAATGAGCAGTTCTTC.

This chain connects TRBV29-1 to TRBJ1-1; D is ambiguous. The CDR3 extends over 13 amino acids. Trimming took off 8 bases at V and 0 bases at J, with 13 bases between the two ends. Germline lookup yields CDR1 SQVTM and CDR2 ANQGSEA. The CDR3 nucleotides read TGCAGCCCGTTGGACCGCTTGAACACTGAAGCTTTCTTT. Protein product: CSPLDRLNTEAFF. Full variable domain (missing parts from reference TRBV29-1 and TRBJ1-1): SAVISQKPSRDICQRGTSLTIQCQVDSQVTMMFWYRQQPGQSLTLIATANQGSEATYESGFVIDKFPISRPNLTFSTLTVSNMSPEDSSIYLCSPLDRLNTEAFFGQGTRLTVV.

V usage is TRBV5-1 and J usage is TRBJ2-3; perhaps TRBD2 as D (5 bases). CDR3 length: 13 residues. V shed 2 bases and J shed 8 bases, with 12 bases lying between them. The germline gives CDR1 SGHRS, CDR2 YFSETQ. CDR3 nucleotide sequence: TGCGCCAGCAGCTTCGGTCCCGAGGGTACGCAGTATTTT. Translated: CASSFGPEGTQYF.

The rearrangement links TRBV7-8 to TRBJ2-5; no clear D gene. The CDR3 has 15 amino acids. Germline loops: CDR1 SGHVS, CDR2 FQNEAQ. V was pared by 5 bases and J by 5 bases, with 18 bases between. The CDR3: CASSVGRADQETQYF. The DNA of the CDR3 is TGTGCCAGCAGCGTAGGTCGGGCCGATCAGGAGACCCAGTACTTC.

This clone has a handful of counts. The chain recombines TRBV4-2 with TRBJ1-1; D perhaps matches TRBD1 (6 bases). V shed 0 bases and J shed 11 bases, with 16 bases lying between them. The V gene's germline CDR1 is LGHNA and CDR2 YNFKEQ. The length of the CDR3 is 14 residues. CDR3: CASSQEPRGGTAFF. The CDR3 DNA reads TGTGCCAGCAGCCAAGAACCTAGGGGGGGCACGGCTTTCTTT.

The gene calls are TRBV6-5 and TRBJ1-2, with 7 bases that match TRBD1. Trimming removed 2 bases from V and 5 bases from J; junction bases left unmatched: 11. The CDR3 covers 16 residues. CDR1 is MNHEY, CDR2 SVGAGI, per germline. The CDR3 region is CASSYLSGTEFYGYTF. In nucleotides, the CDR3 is TGTGCCAGCAGTTACCTATCCGGGACAGAGTTTTATGGCTACACCTTC.

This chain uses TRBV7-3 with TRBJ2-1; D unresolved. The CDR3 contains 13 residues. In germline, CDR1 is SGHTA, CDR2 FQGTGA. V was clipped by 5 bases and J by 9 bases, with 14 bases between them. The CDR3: CASSRGQESEQFF. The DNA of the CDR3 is TGTGCCAGCAGCCGAGGCCAGGAGAGTGAGCAGTTCTTC.

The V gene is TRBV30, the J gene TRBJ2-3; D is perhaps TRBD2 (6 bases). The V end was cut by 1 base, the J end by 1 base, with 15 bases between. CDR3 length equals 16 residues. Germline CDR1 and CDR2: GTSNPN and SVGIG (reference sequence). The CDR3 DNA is TGTGCCTGGAGTGCCCCGGAGACGGGAGGCACAGATACGCAGTATTTT. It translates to CAWSAPETGGTDTQYF. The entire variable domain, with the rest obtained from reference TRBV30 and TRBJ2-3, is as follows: SQTIHQWPATLVQPVGSPLSLECTVEGTSNPNLYWYRQAAGRGLQLLFYSVGIGQISSEVPQNLSASRPQDRQFILSSKKLLLSDSGFYLCAWSAPETGGTDTQYFGPGTRLTVL.

CDR3 coding DNA: TGCGCCAGCAGTGGACGGCAGGGTGCCCAAAATGGCTACACCTTC. Encoded protein: CASSGRQGAQNGYTF. J is TRBJ1-2 and V is TRBV10-2; D is possibly TRBD1 (5 bases). The CDR3 runs 15 residues. V gave up 4 bases and J gave up 6 bases, with 18 bases separating them. The germline V gene encodes CDR1 WSHSY and CDR2 SAAADI.

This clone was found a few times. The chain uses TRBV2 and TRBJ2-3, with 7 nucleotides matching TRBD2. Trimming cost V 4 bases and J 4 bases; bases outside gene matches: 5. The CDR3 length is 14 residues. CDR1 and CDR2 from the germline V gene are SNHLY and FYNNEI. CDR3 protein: CASSGMRGSDTQYF. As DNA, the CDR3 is TGTGCCAGCAGTGGCATGCGGGGGTCAGATACGCAGTATTTT.

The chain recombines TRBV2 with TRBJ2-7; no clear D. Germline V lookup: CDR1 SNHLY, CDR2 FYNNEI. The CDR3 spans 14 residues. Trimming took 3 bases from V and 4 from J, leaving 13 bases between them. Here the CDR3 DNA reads TGTGCCAGCAGTGAGTCAGGAAAAAGGTACGAGCAGTACTTC. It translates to CASSESGKRYEQYF.

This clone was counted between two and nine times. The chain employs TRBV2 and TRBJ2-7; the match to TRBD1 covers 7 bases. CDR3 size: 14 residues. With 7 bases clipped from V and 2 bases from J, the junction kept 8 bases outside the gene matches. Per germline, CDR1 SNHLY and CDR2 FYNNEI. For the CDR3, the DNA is TGTGCCAGCACGAAGGGGGCTCCAACCTACGAGCAGTACTTC. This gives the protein CASTKGAPTYEQYF.